Listed here are 25 T cell receptor beta chains from one sample, sequenced in a study of blood T cell repertoires in COVID-19. Repertoires were generated with immunoSEQ multiplex PCR, while TCRdb's copy carries only in-frame clones and drops some. The table includes about 210,000 clones, 88% detected once. The sequenced material came from peripheral blood. The receptors here all came from a man aged 18 to 35 with active or convalescent COVID-19.

This chain connects TRBV9 to TRBJ1-1, with 7 bases aligning to TRBD1. This CDR3 spans 14 amino acids. Per the germline V gene, CDR1 is SGDLS and CDR2 is YYNGEE. J lost 4 bases, V lost 0 bases, and 3 bases had no gene match. This CDR3 is CASSVEGAFTEAFF. The DNA for the CDR3 is TGTGCCAGCAGCGTAGAGGGGGCCTTCACTGAAGCTTTCTTT. The full variable domain, with the rest looked up from reference TRBV9 and TRBJ1-1, is DSGVTQTPKHLITATGQRVTLRCSPRSGDLSVYWYQQSLDQGLQFLIQYYNGEERAKGNILERFSAQQFPDLHSELNLSSLELGDSALYFCASSVEGAFTEAFFGQGTRLTVV.

The rearrangement links TRBV5-1 to TRBJ1-1; D not certain. The CDR3 totals 14 residues. Germline V lookup: CDR1 SGHRS, CDR2 YFSETQ. The V end lost 7 bases, the J end lost 1 base, and 14 bases lay between the germline ends. For the CDR3, the DNA is TGCGCCAGCTCACCGGCAACTACGAACACTGAAGCTTTCTTT. Its translation is CASSPATTNTEAFF.

The chain has TRBV4-3 and TRBJ1-2, with D possibly matching TRBD1 (5 bases). V was trimmed by 3 bases and J by 8 bases, leaving 16 bases between them. Germline assignment: CDR1 LGHNA and CDR2 YSLEER. This CDR3 has 14 residues. DNA of the CDR3: TGCGCCAGCAGCCAGCGGTCGGGGGAGAGGGGCTACACCTTC. Its translation: CASSQRSGERGYTF.

The chain employs TRBV7-2 and TRBJ1-1; D not resolved. The CDR3 is 14 amino acids. Looked up from germline, CDR1 is SGHTA and CDR2 is FQGNSA. Between the trimmed V and J ends, which lost 0 bases and 0 bases, there was a span of 5 bases. This CDR3 is CASSLARLNTEAFF. As DNA, the CDR3 is TGTGCCAGCAGCTTAGCCAGATTGAACACTGAAGCTTTCTTT.

The chain employs TRBV2 and TRBJ2-3; a weak D match, TRBD2 (6 bases). The CDR3 has 17 amino acids. V gave up 4 bases and J gave up 5 bases, with 22 bases separating them. CDR1 and CDR2 (germline): SNHLY, FYNNEI. CDR3 amino acids: CASSGSVPGVGGDTQYF. In nucleotides, the CDR3 is TGTGCCAGCAGTGGTAGCGTCCCGGGGGTAGGAGGAGATACGCAGTATTTT.

CDR3 DNA sequence: TGTGCCAGCAGCGGGCCCGGGGGGACGAACACTGAAGCTTTCTTT. It yields the protein CASSGPGGTNTEAFF. The chain couples TRBV7-8 to TRBJ1-1; D may be TRBD1 (5 bases). The V and J ends lost 5 bases and 1 base respectively, with 14 bases between them. The CDR3 consists of 15 residues. Germline CDR1 is SGHVS and CDR2 is FQNEAQ. Drawing the rest from reference TRBV7-8 and TRBJ1-1, the complete variable domain is GAGVSQSPRYKVAKRGQDVALRCDPISGHVSLFWYQQALGQGPEFLTYFQNEAQLDKSGLPSDRFFAERPEGSVSTLKIQRTQQEDSAVYLCASSGPGGTNTEAFFGQGTRLTVV.

In DNA form, the CDR3 reads TGTGCCAGCAGTTACAGGGACAGCTGGAAAGAGACCCAGTACTTC. Amino acid sequence: CASSYRDSWKETQYF. V usage is TRBV6-2 or TRBV6-3 and J usage is TRBJ2-5, with TRBD1 matching 7 bases. Trimming at V came to 2 bases and at J to 3 bases, leaving 6 bases not matched to a gene. The germline V gene encodes CDR1 MNHEY and CDR2 SVGEGT. The CDR3 has 15 amino acids.

V gene TRBV12-5 combines with J gene TRBJ2-1; 11 nucleotides match TRBD1. The V gene's germline CDR1 is LGHNT and CDR2 FRNRAP. The CDR3 consists of 16 residues. The V and J ends lost 9 bases and 6 bases, in that order; junction bases with no gene match: 13. The CDR3 loop reads CASRTGGSDGGNEQFF. CDR3 nucleotide sequence: TGTGCTAGCCGGACAGGGGGCTCTGATGGGGGCAATGAGCAGTTCTTC.

The CDR3 region has the DNA TGTGCCAGCAGCTTTAGACTAGCCGGCGGCGAGCAGTACTTC. Translating it yields CASSFRLAGGEQYF. The V gene is TRBV5-5, the J gene TRBJ2-7, with 7 bases matching TRBD2. Germline assignment: CDR1 SGHKS and CDR2 YYEKEE (reference sequence). The J segment lost 6 bases and the V segment lost 2 bases, leaving 8 bases of the junction unmatched. The CDR3 extends over 14 amino acids.

J is TRBJ2-1 and V is TRBV7-9; possible D gene TRBD1, 5 bases. CDR3 length equals 14 residues. Germline values: CDR1 SEHNR, CDR2 FQNEAQ (reference sequence). Trimming pared 3 bases from V and 9 bases from J, leaving 15 bases between. This chain's CDR3 is CASSFQVQTVEQFF. The CDR3 DNA reads TGTGCCAGCAGCTTTCAGGTACAGACAGTTGAGCAGTTCTTC.

The V and J genes are TRBV30 and TRBJ2-7; TRBD2 matches at 10 bases. Unmatched junction bases numbered 8, after V lost 1 base and J lost 5 bases. This CDR3 spans 15 amino acids. The germline V gene encodes CDR1 GTSNPN and CDR2 SVGIG (reference sequence). CDR3 residues: CAWSGGLAVKNEQYF. CDR3 DNA sequence: TGTGCCTGGAGTGGCGGACTAGCGGTAAAAAACGAGCAGTACTTC. The variable domain in full, with the rest retrieved from reference TRBV30 and TRBJ2-7, is SQTIHQWPATLVQPVGSPLSLECTVEGTSNPNLYWYRQAAGRGLQLLFYSVGIGQISSEVPQNLSASRPQDRQFILSSKKLLLSDSGFYLCAWSGGLAVKNEQYFGPGTRLTVT.

This clone was seen only once. The chain couples TRBV5-5 to TRBJ2-1, with D tentatively TRBD2 (5 bases). The CDR3 is 14 amino acids. Trimming took 0 bases from V and 6 from J, leaving 10 bases between them. CDR1 SGHKS and CDR2 YYEKEE come from the germline V gene (reference sequence). The CDR3 sequence is CASSLELRVNEQFF. For the CDR3, the DNA is TGTGCCAGCAGCTTGGAACTGCGGGTCAATGAGCAGTTCTTC.

The CDR3 region has the DNA TGTGCCAGCTCACCACAAGGGGGCTCCCGGGAAGCTTTCTTT. Encoded protein: CASSPQGGSREAFF. This chain uses TRBV18 with TRBJ1-1; 7 bases fit TRBD1. Germline V CDR1 and CDR2: KGHSH, LQKENI. With 1 base clipped from V and 8 bases from J, the junction kept 7 bases outside the gene matches. The CDR3 covers 14 residues. Full variable domain (missing parts from reference TRBV18 and TRBJ1-1): NAGVMQNPRHLVRRRGQEARLRCSPMKGHSHVYWYRQLPEEGLKFMVYLQKENIIDESGMPKERFSAEFPKEGPSILRIQQVVRGDSAAYFCASSPQGGSREAFFGQGTRLTVV.

The chain links TRBV30 to TRBJ2-3; 8 nucleotides agree with TRBD1. This CDR3 has 12 amino acids. Germline CDR1 and CDR2: GTSNPN and SVGIG (reference sequence). V gave up 7 bases and J gave up 4 bases; unmatched junction bases: 4. CDR3 nucleotides: TGTGCCTCGACAGGGGAGGCAGATACGCAGTATTTT. This sequence encodes CASTGEADTQYF.

V and J are TRBV12-3 or TRBV12-4 and TRBJ2-5; 7 positions match TRBD2. This CDR3 contains 13 residues. Losses at the gene ends were 6 bases for V and 2 bases for J; bases not matched to a gene: 3. This CDR3 is CASRTSEQETQYF. The DNA of the CDR3 is TGTGCCAGCAGAACTAGCGAACAAGAGACCCAGTACTTC.

The chain joins TRBV3-1 (or the pseudogene TRBV3-2) to TRBJ1-5; D is unresolved. Germline V gene lookup returns CDR1 LGHDT and CDR2 YNNKEL (reference sequence). CDR3 size: 13 residues. Trimming removed 0 bases at V and 9 bases at J, with 9 bases between. In DNA, the CDR3 is TGTGCCAGCAGCCAAGATCTGCTTAGGCCCCAGCATTTT. Residues: CASSQDLLRPQHF.

This chain uses TRBV25-1 with TRBJ1-2; 8 positions match TRBD1. After removal of 1 base from V and 5 bases from J, the junction contained 6 bases not matched to a gene. The V gene's germline CDR1 is MGHDK and CDR2 SYGVNS. This CDR3 comprises 15 residues. CDR3 nucleotides: TGTGCCAGCAGTGAATTTACAGGGGGAAGGTATGGCTACACCTTC. It specifies CASSEFTGGRYGYTF.

The chain has TRBV5-1 and TRBJ2-5, with TRBD2 matching 8 bases. CDR1 is SGHRS, CDR2 YFSETQ, per germline. This CDR3 has 13 residues. V was clipped by 4 bases and J by 5 bases; unmatched bases: 4. CDR3 amino acids: CASSPTSVETQYF. The CDR3 DNA sequence: TGCGCCAGCAGCCCGACTAGCGTGGAGACCCAGTACTTC.

The chain combines TRBV30 with TRBJ2-7, with D perhaps matching TRBD2 (5 bases). Germline CDR1 GTSNPN, CDR2 SVGIG (reference sequence). V was trimmed by 2 bases and J by 6 bases, leaving 11 bases between them. CDR3 length: 12 amino acids. CDR3 in amino acids: CAWSWTLTEQYF. The CDR3 bases are TGTGCCTGGAGTTGGACTTTAACCGAGCAGTACTTC.

The rearrangement uses TRBV10-3 and TRBJ2-3; 10 bases are shared with TRBD2. Germline CDR1 and CDR2: ENHRY and SYGVKD. This CDR3 spans 16 amino acids. V was clipped by 3 bases and J by 4 bases; unmatched bases: 7. CDR3 nucleotide sequence: TGTGCCATCAGTGAAGGCTTAGCGGGAGGCCCAGATACGCAGTATTTT. This sequence encodes CAISEGLAGGPDTQYF.

The chain recombines TRBV19 with TRBJ1-4; D is perhaps TRBD1 (5 bases). This CDR3 spans 15 amino acids. V was cut by 1 base and J by 5 bases, with 11 bases left in between. Looked up from germline, CDR1 is LNHDA and CDR2 is SQIVND (reference sequence). This chain's CDR3 is CASSIAGRVNEKLFF. The CDR3 DNA sequence: TGTGCCAGTAGTATAGCCGGCAGGGTCAATGAAAAACTGTTTTTT.

This CDR3 reads CSARQGGTDTQYF. The CDR3 region has the DNA TGCAGCGCTCGACAGGGTGGGACAGATACGCAGTATTTT. The chain joins TRBV29-1 to TRBJ2-3; the match to TRBD1 covers 7 bases. The CDR3 runs 13 residues. Losses at the gene ends were 7 bases for V and 3 bases for J; bases not matched to a gene: 7. CDR1 and CDR2 from the germline V gene are SQVTM and ANQGSEA.

This sequence joins TRBV21-1 and TRBJ2-7; TRBD2 is taken as the D call from the table, unchecked against the DNA. TRBV21-1 is classified as a pseudogene. The CDR3 covers 18 residues. CDR3 in DNA: TGTGCCAGCAGCCGGGACGGGGTGGAGGCTAGCGGAGATTACGAGCAGTACTTC. Its protein is CASSRDGVEASGDYEQYF.

The gene calls are TRBV29-1 and TRBJ2-2; 7 bases are shared with TRBD1. CDR1 and CDR2 from the germline V gene are SQVTM and ANQGSEA. With V trimmed by 7 bases and J by 6 bases, 8 bases remained unmatched. The CDR3 spans 13 residues. The CDR3 loop reads CSAGDSFPGELFF. The CDR3 DNA follows: TGCAGCGCCGGGGACAGTTTTCCCGGGGAGCTGTTTTTT.

The chain employs TRBV19 and TRBJ1-3, with 9 bases matching TRBD1. CDR1 and CDR2 (germline): LNHDA, SQIVND (reference sequence). After removal of 4 bases from V and 2 bases from J, the junction contained 3 bases not matched to a gene. CDR3 length: 15 amino acids. The CDR3 reads CASSTTGGTGNTIYF. The CDR3 DNA follows: TGTGCCAGTAGTACGACAGGGGGAACTGGAAACACCATATATTTT.